Following are 18 T cell receptor beta chains from one sample sequenced in a study of T cells after yellow fever vaccination. TCRdb itself ran the 5' RACE reads through MiXCR, one entry per CDR3 protein. Found here are some 400,000 distinct CDR3 sequences, roughly 6.1% of them singletons; the top ten hold approximately 16%. Sequenced here: PBMCs, sampled 5 days after the yellow fever booster vaccination. The receptors derive from a man aged 25-40 years who received the YFV17D yellow fever vaccine.

This clonotype was seen many times. V and J are TRBV9 and TRBJ2-5; no reliable D call. V shed 0 bases and J shed 5 bases, with 11 bases lying between them. This CDR3 spans 14 amino acids. Per germline, CDR1 SGDLS and CDR2 YYNGEE. The CDR3 DNA reads as TGTGCCAGCAGCGTAGTTCTGGGGAAGGAGACCCAGTACTTC. Amino acids: CASSVVLGKETQYF.

This clonotype was counted only a few times. The genes are TRBV20-1 and TRBJ2-1; no clear D. The V end was cut by 2 bases, the J end by 9 bases, with 11 bases between. The CDR3 is made up of 12 amino acids. Germline assignment: CDR1 DFQATT and CDR2 SNEGSKA (reference sequence). The CDR3 loop is CSARISGTEQFF. The CDR3 DNA sequence: TGCAGTGCTAGAATCTCCGGTACTGAGCAGTTCTTC.

In the case of this clonotype: Just one base apart from a much larger clone, this may be a read error. The V gene is TRBV7-2, the J gene TRBJ2-7; D unresolved. Trimming removed 8 bases at V and 3 bases at J, with 17 bases between. The CDR3 consists of 14 residues. Germline-derived CDR1 and CDR2 are SGHTA and FQGNSA. The CDR3: CASDKRPSDYEQYF. The CDR3 nucleotides read TGTGCCAGCGACAAAAGACCCAGCGACTACGAGCAGTACTTC.

In regard to this clonotype: The CDR3 end shows no conserved phenylalanine or tryptophan, and so a read error is likely. The V and J genes are TRBV20-1 and TRBJ2-3, with 7 bases identical to TRBD1. The CDR3 covers 14 residues. V shed 6 bases, J shed 0 bases, and the junction held 6 bases outside the gene matches. Germline CDR1 and CDR2: DFQATT and SNEGSKA (reference sequence). The CDR3: CSARGQTSTDTQYS. The DNA of the CDR3 is TGCAGTGCGAGGGGACAGACTAGCACAGATACGCAGTATTCT.

This clonotype was picked up many times. The V and J genes are TRBV15 and TRBJ2-3, with 8 positions matching TRBD2. The CDR3 length is 15 residues. The ends lost 0 bases at V and 4 bases at J; junction bases unmatched: 3. The germline V gene encodes CDR1 LNHNV and CDR2 YYDKDF (reference sequence). The CDR3 DNA is TGTGCCACCAGCAGAGATGCGGGAGGTTCAGATACGCAGTATTTT. Protein: CATSRDAGGSDTQYF.

Only a few counts were recorded for this clonotype. CDR3 residues: CSVESNRGATEAFF. The CDR3 nucleotides read TGCAGCGTTGAATCTAACAGGGGGGCCACTGAAGCTTTCTTT. The chain is built from TRBV29-1 and TRBJ1-1; 8 bases fit TRBD1. The trim removed 2 bases at V and 4 bases at J, leaving 6 bases unmatched. CDR1 and CDR2 from the germline V gene are SQVTM and ANQGSEA. The CDR3 consists of 14 residues.

V is TRBV20-1 and J is TRBJ1-5; no clear D. Trimming stripped 3 bases from V and 1 base from J, with 13 bases between. Germline CDR1 is DFQATT and CDR2 is SNEGSKA (reference sequence). This CDR3 comprises 15 residues. The CDR3 loop reads CSARGGEWSNQPQHF. The CDR3 bases are TGCAGTGCTAGGGGTGGGGAATGGAGCAATCAGCCCCAGCATTTT.

The table lists this clonotype with a few counts. The V call is TRBV6-1, the J call TRBJ1-5; D is uncertain. CDR3 length: 13 residues. V lost 6 bases to trimming and J lost 6 bases, with 12 bases between them. CDR1 is MNHNS and CDR2 is SASEGT in the germline V gene. CDR3 in amino acids: CASSTWRSQPQHF. The CDR3 coding sequence is TGTGCCAGCAGCACATGGAGAAGTCAGCCCCAGCATTTT.

The sample holds many counts of this clonotype. The rearrangement joins TRBV10-3 to TRBJ2-2; the match to TRBD1 covers 9 bases. The CDR3 spans 14 residues. Trimming removed 6 bases from V and 4 bases from J; junction bases left unmatched: 3. Germline V CDR1 and CDR2: ENHRY, SYGVKD. The CDR3 DNA sequence: TGTGCCATCAGCCGGGACAGGGCCACCGGGGAGCTGTTTTTT. This gives the protein CAISRDRATGELFF.

This clonotype was counted between two and nine times. CDR3 in amino acids: CATHPGGGYNEQFF. The CDR3 coding sequence is TGTGCCACCCACCCAGGGGGAGGCTACAATGAGCAGTTCTTC. The V and J genes are TRBV10-3 and TRBJ2-1; D is possibly TRBD1 (7 bases). Germline loops: CDR1 ENHRY, CDR2 SYGVKD. The CDR3 loop spans 14 amino acids. Between the trimmed V and J ends, which lost 10 bases and 3 bases, there was a span of 16 bases.

This clonotype was observed a few times. This chain connects TRBV20-1 to TRBJ1-2, with 11 bases aligning to TRBD1. The CDR3 runs to 16 residues. V lost 5 bases and J lost 0; bases outside the gene matches: 8. Germline lookup yields CDR1 DFQATT and CDR2 SNEGSKA (reference sequence). CDR3 in amino acids: CSASGTGGSANYGYTF. Here the CDR3 DNA reads TGCAGTGCTTCCGGGACAGGGGGATCAGCTAACTATGGCTACACCTTC.

The V call is TRBV5-1, the J call TRBJ2-7; D remains ambiguous. With 3 bases removed from V and 2 bases from J, the gap between germline ends came to 15 bases. This CDR3 is built from 15 residues. Germline assignment: CDR1 SGHRS and CDR2 YFSETQ. CDR3 in DNA: TGCGCCAGCAGCTGGAAAGCAGACGGTACCTACGAGCAGTACTTC. Translated, it gives CASSWKADGTYEQYF.

This clonotype was counted between two and nine times. The chain joins TRBV7-2 to TRBJ2-7; 8 bases map to TRBD2. Germline V lookup: CDR1 SGHTA, CDR2 FQGNSA. The CDR3 runs to 15 residues. V trimming: 4 bases; J trimming: 2 bases; junction bases outside the gene matches: 7. The CDR3 DNA is TGTGCCAGCAGCTGGTTAGCGGGATCCACCTACGAGCAGTACTTC. Translating it yields CASSWLAGSTYEQYF.

This clonotype was observed at least ten times. V usage is TRBV20-1 and J usage is TRBJ2-3; possibly TRBD1 for D (5 bases). The CDR3 length is 12 residues. Germline lookup yields CDR1 DFQATT and CDR2 SNEGSKA (reference sequence). V was pared by 6 bases and J by 3 bases, with 10 bases between. CDR3 DNA: TGCAGTGCCCCGGACATTACAGATACGCAGTATTTT. Translating it yields CSAPDITDTQYF.

This clonotype was found a few times. The V gene is TRBV20-1, the J gene TRBJ2-2, with D tentatively TRBD2 (5 bases). V was cut by 6 bases and J by 6 bases, with 14 bases left in between. Germline V gene lookup returns CDR1 DFQATT and CDR2 SNEGSKA (reference sequence). This CDR3 has 13 residues. CDR3 sequence (DNA): TGCAGTGCCTATACCCGGGAACCCGGGGAGCTGTTTTTT. Its translation is CSAYTREPGELFF.

The rearrangement links TRBV20-1 to TRBJ2-7; 8 nucleotides align to TRBD1. The V segment lost 4 bases and the J segment 8 bases; nucleotides outside the gene matches: 4. Germline V gene sequence: CDR1 DFQATT, CDR2 SNEGSKA (reference sequence). The CDR3 covers 11 residues. As DNA, the CDR3 is TGCAGTGCTAACCAGGGGGCTCAGCAGTACTTC. Translating gives CSANQGAQQYF.

The rearrangement links TRBV7-2 to TRBJ1-1; possibly TRBD1 for D (5 bases). This CDR3 has 14 amino acids. The V end lost 6 bases, the J end lost 0 bases, and 11 bases lay between the germline ends. From germline, CDR1 is SGHTA and CDR2 FQGNSA. The CDR3 sequence is CASSLGPMNTEAFF. The CDR3, as DNA: TGTGCCAGCAGTTTGGGGCCCATGAACACTGAAGCTTTCTTT.

This clonotype was counted ten times or more. This chain links TRBV2 with TRBJ2-7; unclear D gene. The CDR3 is 12 residues long. CDR1 is SNHLY and CDR2 is FYNNEI in the germline V gene. The V gene lost 2 bases and the J gene lost 9 bases, with 11 bases spanning the gap. CDR3 amino acids: CASSELTDRQYF. CDR3 in DNA: TGTGCCAGCAGTGAACTGACCGACCGGCAGTACTTC.